The rows below give T cell receptor beta chains drawn from one sample of a study of cytomegalovirus exposure and HLA in healthy donors. Data came from immunoSEQ multiplex PCR; TCRdb stores just in-frame clones and leaves some out. The sample comprises approximately 110,000 clones, just under 75% of which are singletons, and approximately 4.3% rests with the top ten. Sequencing was done on a sample of PBMCs. The receptors originated from a man aged 55 to 70 in good health and CMV-seropositive. Both conserved end residues are part of each CDR3. The D gene is left open where the match is weak. Some rows mark clone size as missing; the rest say once, few, many or name a class of expanded clone.

d_call: NA
clone_size: NA
j_call: TRBJ1-2
v_call: TRBV29-1
cdr3_nt: TGCAGCGTCCGTGGACAGTCGGACTATGGCTACACCTTC
cdr3_aa: CSVRGQSDYGYTF

d_call: NA
clone_size: few
j_call: TRBJ2-3
v_call: TRBV7-9
cdr3_nt: TGTGCCAGCAGTCAAACGGGAGATACGCAGTATTTT
cdr3_aa: CASSQTGDTQYF

d_call: TRBD1
clone_size: NA
j_call: TRBJ2-7
v_call: TRBV5-1
cdr3_nt: TGCGCCAGCAGCTGGGAAACCTCCAGACAGGGCCAGTACTTC
cdr3_aa: CASSWETSRQGQYF

d_call: NA
clone_size: NA
j_call: TRBJ2-2
v_call: TRBV7-3
cdr3_nt: TGTGCCAGCAGCTTCGGTATTAACGGGGAGCTGTTTTTT
cdr3_aa: CASSFGINGELFF

d_call: TRBD2
clone_size: NA
j_call: TRBJ2-3
v_call: TRBV7-3
cdr3_nt: TGTGCCAGCAGCTTACCCTCCCCCGGGACTAGCGGGGGAGCAAGAGATACGCAGTATTTT
cdr3_aa: CASSLPSPGTSGGARDTQYF

d_call: NA
clone_size: NA
j_call: TRBJ2-3
v_call: TRBV14
cdr3_nt: TGTGCCAGCAGCCAAGAGTCTGCAGATACGCAGTATTTT
cdr3_aa: CASSQESADTQYF

d_call: TRBD1
clone_size: once
j_call: TRBJ1-6
v_call: TRBV28
cdr3_nt: TGTGCCAGCAGCTTCCAGGGGGGAGATAATTCACCCCTCCACTTT
cdr3_aa: CASSFQGGDNSPLHF

d_call: NA
clone_size: NA
j_call: TRBJ1-6
v_call: TRBV18
cdr3_nt: TGTGCCAGCTTCGCAGGGCAGGATTCACCCCTCCACTTT
cdr3_aa: CASFAGQDSPLHF

d_call: NA
clone_size: NA
j_call: TRBJ1-1
v_call: TRBV4-1
cdr3_nt: TGCGCCAGCAGCCAAGAGGGAACAGGGTCTGAAGCTTTCTTT
cdr3_aa: CASSQEGTGSEAFF

d_call: TRBD1
clone_size: NA
j_call: TRBJ2-7
v_call: TRBV5-1
cdr3_nt: TGCGCCAGCACCCGGGAGGGGACAGGGGCATCCTACGAGCAGTACTTC
cdr3_aa: CASTREGTGASYEQYF

d_call: TRBD1
clone_size: NA
j_call: TRBJ1-2
v_call: TRBV19
cdr3_nt: TGTGCCAGTAGAAGAGGAGGGGACAGCTATGGCTACACCTTC
cdr3_aa: CASRRGGDSYGYTF

d_call: NA
clone_size: NA
j_call: TRBJ2-3
v_call: TRBV2
cdr3_nt: TGTGCCAGCAGTCCCCAGGCTTTCTCAGATACGCAGTATTTT
cdr3_aa: CASSPQAFSDTQYF

d_call: NA
clone_size: NA
j_call: TRBJ1-2
v_call: TRBV28
cdr3_nt: TGTGCCAGCAGACAAAACTATGGCTACACCTTC
cdr3_aa: CASRQNYGYTF

d_call: TRBD1
clone_size: NA
j_call: TRBJ1-1
v_call: TRBV18
cdr3_nt: TGTGCCAGCTCACCACCTTCTGGGGACAGGTCTGAAGCTTTCTTT
cdr3_aa: CASSPPSGDRSEAFF

d_call: TRBD2
clone_size: few
j_call: TRBJ2-7
v_call: TRBV2
cdr3_nt: TGTGCCAGCGAGGGGACTAATTCCTACGAGCAGTACTTC
cdr3_aa: CASEGTNSYEQYF

d_call: TRBD1
clone_size: NA
j_call: TRBJ1-5
v_call: TRBV10-2
cdr3_nt: TGCGCCAGCAGTCCCGGGGACAGAGTATATCAGCCCCAGCATTTT
cdr3_aa: CASSPGDRVYQPQHF

d_call: NA
clone_size: NA
j_call: TRBJ1-1
v_call: TRBV15
cdr3_nt: TGTGCCACCAGCAGAGGGGCCGCCACTGAAGCTTTCTTT
cdr3_aa: CATSRGAATEAFF

d_call: NA
clone_size: NA
j_call: TRBJ1-3
v_call: TRBV25-1
cdr3_nt: TGTGCCAGCAGTGCTCCCCTGGGCAGGGCCATTGGAAACACCATATATTTT
cdr3_aa: CASSAPLGRAIGNTIYF

d_call: NA
clone_size: NA
j_call: TRBJ2-7
v_call: TRBV28
cdr3_nt: TGTGCCAGCAGCCTAGGAAGGGTTCCAAGGGAGGCCTACGAGCAGTACTTC
cdr3_aa: CASSLGRVPREAYEQYF

d_call: NA
clone_size: NA
j_call: TRBJ2-7
v_call: TRBV5-4
cdr3_nt: TGTGCCAGCAGCACCCCGGGAGCACTACTATTCGAGCAGTACTTC
cdr3_aa: CASSTPGALLFEQYF

d_call: NA
clone_size: NA
j_call: TRBJ1-2
v_call: TRBV5-1
cdr3_nt: TGCGCCAGCAGCCATGACACGACCGGTGGATGGGGCTACACCTTC
cdr3_aa: CASSHDTTGGWGYTF

d_call: NA
clone_size: NA
j_call: TRBJ2-5
v_call: TRBV30
cdr3_nt: TGTGCCTGGAGGCCCAGGGGTGAGGGAGAGACCCAGTACTTC
cdr3_aa: CAWRPRGEGETQYF

d_call: NA
clone_size: NA
j_call: TRBJ1-2
v_call: TRBV20-1
cdr3_nt: TGCAGTGCTGGGACACGCGAGGGCTACACCTTC
cdr3_aa: CSAGTREGYTF

d_call: NA
clone_size: once
j_call: TRBJ1-1
v_call: TRBV2
cdr3_nt: TGTGCCAGCAGCAGAGACATGAACACTGAAGCTTTCTTT
cdr3_aa: CASSRDMNTEAFF

d_call: NA
clone_size: NA
j_call: TRBJ2-5
v_call: TRBV15
cdr3_nt: TGTGCCACCAGCAGGGAGGAGACCCAGTACTTC
cdr3_aa: CATSREETQYF

d_call: TRBD1
clone_size: NA
j_call: TRBJ2-1
v_call: TRBV5-1
cdr3_nt: TGCGCCAGCAGCTTTTACCCTTCGGGACAGGGGGATTTCAATGAGCAGTTCTTC
cdr3_aa: CASSFYPSGQGDFNEQFF

d_call: NA
clone_size: few
j_call: TRBJ1-3
v_call: TRBV4-2
cdr3_nt: TGTGCCAGCAGCCAACGCGACAGGCTCTCTGGAAACACCATATATTTT
cdr3_aa: CASSQRDRLSGNTIYF

d_call: NA
clone_size: once
j_call: TRBJ2-5
v_call: TRBV4-1
cdr3_nt: TGCGCCAGCAGCCGCGGAGGGGCAGTCCAAGAGACCCAGTACTTC
cdr3_aa: CASSRGGAVQETQYF

d_call: NA
clone_size: NA
j_call: TRBJ2-5
v_call: TRBV5-1
cdr3_nt: TGCGCCAGCAGCTCCAACCCAAGTCGGGGGGCAAAGACCCAGTACTTC
cdr3_aa: CASSSNPSRGAKTQYF

d_call: NA
clone_size: NA
j_call: TRBJ2-2
v_call: TRBV5-1
cdr3_nt: TGCGCCAGCAGCCCCCAGGGTACCGGGGAGCTGTTTTTT
cdr3_aa: CASSPQGTGELFF

d_call: TRBD2
clone_size: NA
j_call: TRBJ2-5
v_call: TRBV6-1
cdr3_nt: TGTGCCAGCTTGCGGCGGGAGGCTGTGGAGACCCAGTACTTC
cdr3_aa: CASLRREAVETQYF

d_call: TRBD1
clone_size: NA
j_call: TRBJ1-1
v_call: TRBV10-3
cdr3_nt: TGTGCCATCAGTGAAGGGGGCGGGTATAGGAGCACTGAAGCTTTCTTT
cdr3_aa: CAISEGGGYRSTEAFF

d_call: TRBD2
clone_size: NA
j_call: TRBJ2-2
v_call: TRBV10-3
cdr3_nt: TGTGCCATCAGTGACCTAGCGGGGGGGCTGACGAACACCGGGGAGCTGTTTTTT
cdr3_aa: CAISDLAGGLTNTGELFF

d_call: NA
clone_size: once
j_call: TRBJ1-1
v_call: TRBV10-1
cdr3_nt: TGCGCCAGCAGTGCAAATAGGGGTTGGGAAGCTTTCTTT
cdr3_aa: CASSANRGWEAFF

d_call: NA
clone_size: NA
j_call: TRBJ1-2
v_call: TRBV15
cdr3_nt: TGTGCCACCAGCAGAGGGGGGCAGGGTTCCAACTATGGCTACACCTTC
cdr3_aa: CATSRGGQGSNYGYTF

d_call: NA
clone_size: few
j_call: TRBJ1-6
v_call: TRBV9
cdr3_nt: TGTGCCAGCAGCGTAGAGGCAGGGCGGAATTCACCCCTCCACTTT
cdr3_aa: CASSVEAGRNSPLHF

d_call: NA
clone_size: few
j_call: TRBJ1-6
v_call: TRBV30
cdr3_nt: TGTGCCTGGAGTACAGGGCACAATTCACCCCTCCACTTT
cdr3_aa: CAWSTGHNSPLHF

d_call: TRBD1
clone_size: few
j_call: TRBJ2-7
v_call: TRBV28
cdr3_nt: TGTGCCAGCAGTTCCCCCGGGACAGGGGCCGCCTACGAGCAGTACTTC
cdr3_aa: CASSSPGTGAAYEQYF

d_call: TRBD1
clone_size: NA
j_call: TRBJ1-2
v_call: TRBV4-1
cdr3_nt: TGCGCCAGCAGTCCCTCCCAATTTTTCGCTCCCGGGACAGGGGGCAGAGAGGGCTACACCTTC
cdr3_aa: CASSPSQFFAPGTGGREGYTF

d_call: NA
clone_size: few
j_call: TRBJ1-1
v_call: TRBV7-2
cdr3_nt: TGTGCCAGCAGCTTGGGGACAAGGATGAACACTGAAGCTTTCTTT
cdr3_aa: CASSLGTRMNTEAFF

d_call: TRBD1
clone_size: NA
j_call: TRBJ2-5
v_call: TRBV5-1
cdr3_nt: TGCGCCAGCAGCTTGGAGGGACAGAACCAAGAGACCCAGTACTTC
cdr3_aa: CASSLEGQNQETQYF

d_call: NA
clone_size: NA
j_call: TRBJ1-2
v_call: TRBV5-4
cdr3_nt: TGTGCCAGCAGCCCGGAAGGACAGCGACCGTACTATGGCTACACCTTC
cdr3_aa: CASSPEGQRPYYGYTF

d_call: NA
clone_size: NA
j_call: TRBJ2-5
v_call: TRBV11-2
cdr3_nt: TGTGCCAGCAGCTTAGCTCCAAGCTCCGAGACCCAGTACTTC
cdr3_aa: CASSLAPSSETQYF

d_call: TRBD1
clone_size: NA
j_call: TRBJ2-1
v_call: TRBV9
cdr3_nt: TGTGCCAGCAGCGTATTATCCGGGACAGGGGGCATAGAACCTAAGCAGTTCTTC
cdr3_aa: CASSVLSGTGGIEPKQFF

d_call: TRBD1
clone_size: once
j_call: TRBJ1-1
v_call: TRBV10-3
cdr3_nt: TGTGCCATCACCGTTTCCGGGACAGGGGACACTGAAGCTTTCTTT
cdr3_aa: CAITVSGTGDTEAFF

d_call: NA
clone_size: NA
j_call: TRBJ2-6
v_call: TRBV5-4
cdr3_nt: TGTGCCAGCAGCTTTGAGGTTCTAGGGGCCAACGTCCTGACTTTC
cdr3_aa: CASSFEVLGANVLTF

d_call: TRBD1
clone_size: NA
j_call: TRBJ1-1
v_call: TRBV9
cdr3_nt: TGTGCCAGCAGCCCCACAGGGGGCAGCGACACTGAAGCTTTCTTT
cdr3_aa: CASSPTGGSDTEAFF

d_call: TRBD1
clone_size: few
j_call: TRBJ1-2
v_call: TRBV30
cdr3_nt: TGTGCCTCGAGACAGGGAGCTAACTATGGCTACACCTTC
cdr3_aa: CASRQGANYGYTF

d_call: TRBD1
clone_size: once
j_call: TRBJ2-7
v_call: TRBV7-2
cdr3_nt: TGTGCCAGCAGCCCCCGGACAGGGGGCTACGAGCAGTACTTC
cdr3_aa: CASSPRTGGYEQYF

d_call: NA
clone_size: few
j_call: TRBJ1-2
v_call: TRBV29-1
cdr3_nt: TGCAGCGTTGGGGGAGGGGAGGGAGGCTACACCTTC
cdr3_aa: CSVGGGEGGYTF

d_call: NA
clone_size: once
j_call: TRBJ1-2
v_call: TRBV25-1
cdr3_nt: TGTGCCAGCAGTGAATGGGCAGATAACTATGGCTACACCTTC
cdr3_aa: CASSEWADNYGYTF

d_call: NA
clone_size: NA
j_call: TRBJ2-2
v_call: TRBV2
cdr3_nt: TGTGCCAGCCAAGGGCCTAGCTTGAACACCGGGGAGCTGTTTTTT
cdr3_aa: CASQGPSLNTGELFF

d_call: NA
clone_size: NA
j_call: TRBJ2-1
v_call: TRBV5-1
cdr3_nt: TGCGCCAGCAGCTTGACCCTTAGCTCCTACAATGAGCAGTTCTTC
cdr3_aa: CASSLTLSSYNEQFF

d_call: TRBD2
clone_size: NA
j_call: TRBJ2-5
v_call: TRBV9
cdr3_nt: TGTGCCAGCAGCGCCCAGGGACTAATCCAAGAGACCCAGTACTTC
cdr3_aa: CASSAQGLIQETQYF

d_call: NA
clone_size: NA
j_call: TRBJ2-1
v_call: TRBV19
cdr3_nt: TGTGCCAGTAGTCCGAGAGGGCCGGCCAAACGGGAGCAGTTCTTC
cdr3_aa: CASSPRGPAKREQFF

d_call: NA
clone_size: NA
j_call: TRBJ1-1
v_call: TRBV28
cdr3_nt: TGTGCCAGCAGTTTAAGCCAGGGTGAGGTGAACACTGAAGCTTTCTTT
cdr3_aa: CASSLSQGEVNTEAFF

d_call: TRBD1
clone_size: NA
j_call: TRBJ1-1
v_call: TRBV9
cdr3_nt: TGTGCCAGCAGCGTCGGACAGGGACGTACTGAAGCTTTCTTT
cdr3_aa: CASSVGQGRTEAFF